The 30 T cell receptor beta chains given below trace back to one sample, sequenced in a study of blood T cell repertoires in COVID-19. TCRdb's table, derived via immunoSEQ multiplex PCR, lists solely in-frame clones and lacks some. In the table there are about 270,000 clones, about nine tenths of which are singletons. The sequenced sample was peripheral blood. The source of these receptors is a man aged 35-49 years with active or convalescent COVID-19.

This clone was seen a handful of times. V and J are TRBV5-4 and TRBJ2-2; D might be TRBD1 (5 bases). The CDR3 is 16 residues long. Germline values: CDR1 SGHNT, CDR2 YYREEE (reference sequence). With 2 bases removed from V and 0 bases from J, the gap between germline ends came to 11 bases. CDR3 nucleotide sequence: TGTGCCAGCAGCTTCCCAGGGATCTCGAACACCGGGGAGCTGTTTTTT. This gives the protein CASSFPGISNTGELFF. Full variable domain (remainder filled in from reference TRBV5-4 and TRBJ2-2): ETGVTQSPTHLIKTRGQQVTLRCSSQSGHNTVSWYQQALGQGPQFIFQYYREEENGRGNFPPRFSGLQFPNYSSELNVNALELDDSALYLCASSFPGISNTGELFFGEGSRLTVL.

The V gene is TRBV24-1, the J gene TRBJ1-2, with D maybe TRBD1 (5 bases). This CDR3 is built from 13 residues. V was cut by 5 bases and J by 6 bases, with 12 bases left in between. Per the germline V gene, CDR1 is KGHDR and CDR2 is SFDVKD. The CDR3 sequence is CATSAVGGDGYTF. CDR3 in DNA: TGTGCCACCAGTGCCGTGGGGGGGGATGGCTACACCTTC.

V usage is TRBV2 and J usage is TRBJ2-7, with D unresolved. V lost 7 bases, J lost 1 base, and 17 bases lay in between. Germline values: CDR1 SNHLY, CDR2 FYNNEI. There are 15 residues in the CDR3. CDR3 in amino acids: CASIPRIGNSYEQYF. The DNA of the CDR3 is TGTGCCAGCATTCCCAGGATTGGAAATTCCTACGAGCAGTACTTC.

This clone showed up just once. This chain links TRBV10-3 with TRBJ2-7; 9 nucleotides align to TRBD1. The germline V gene encodes CDR1 ENHRY and CDR2 SYGVKD. This CDR3 is 15 amino acids long. Trimming removed 3 bases from V and 6 bases from J; junction bases left unmatched: 9. Here the CDR3 DNA reads TGTGCCATCAGTGACCCGGGACAGGGAGTTGGCGAGCAGTACTTC. Translation gives CAISDPGQGVGEQYF.

This clone has more than one count but fewer than ten. The chain recombines TRBV5-6 with TRBJ1-6; D may be TRBD1 (6 bases). V was shortened by 0 bases and J by 10 bases, with 11 bases between the two germline ends. The CDR3 length is 14 residues. The germline V gene encodes CDR1 SGHDT and CDR2 YYEEEE. The CDR3 DNA follows: TGTGCCAGCAGCTTGGTACAGGGCAACTCACCCCTCCACTTT. Protein product: CASSLVQGNSPLHF. Full variable domain (missing parts from reference TRBV5-6 and TRBJ1-6): DAGVTQSPTHLIKTRGQQVTLRCSPKSGHDTVSWYQQALGQGPQFIFQYYEEEERQRGNFPDRFSGHQFPNYSSELNVNALLLGDSALYLCASSLVQGNSPLHFGNGTRLTVT.

This chain joins TRBV5-4 and TRBJ2-1; the match to TRBD1 covers 9 bases. The germline gives CDR1 SGHNT, CDR2 YYREEE (reference sequence). This CDR3 is 15 amino acids long. V trimming: 4 bases; J trimming: 9 bases; junction bases outside the gene matches: 11. The CDR3 DNA reads as TGTGCCAGCAGCCCTCCCGGGACAGGGTTTACTGAGCAGTTCTTC. The encoded protein is CASSPPGTGFTEQFF.

The chain joins TRBV19 to TRBJ1-5; 7 bases agree with TRBD1. The ends lost 2 bases at V and 7 bases at J; junction bases unmatched: 11. The CDR3 spans 16 residues. Germline V gene sequence: CDR1 LNHDA, CDR2 SQIVND (reference sequence). The CDR3 bases are TGTGCCAGTAGTATACCGGGACAGAACTTTATCCAGCCCCAGCATTTT. It translates to CASSIPGQNFIQPQHF. Full variable domain (rest looked up from reference TRBV19 and TRBJ1-5): DGGITQSPKYLFRKEGQNVTLSCEQNLNHDAMYWYRQDPGQGLRLIYYSQIVNDFQKGDIAEGYSVSREKKESFPLTVTSAQKNPTAFYLCASSIPGQNFIQPQHFGDGTRLSIL.

This sequence joins TRBV19 and TRBJ2-5, with TRBD1 matching over 7 bases. CDR3 size: 16 residues. Trimming at V came to 5 bases and at J to 5 bases, leaving 14 bases not matched to a gene. Germline V gene sequence: CDR1 LNHDA, CDR2 SQIVND (reference sequence). CDR3 sequence reads: CASSPTTRQGVETQYF. The CDR3 DNA follows: TGTGCCAGTAGTCCCACAACTCGACAGGGTGTGGAGACCCAGTACTTC.

The chain uses TRBV19 and TRBJ2-7; tentatively, D is TRBD2 (5 bases). There are 13 residues in the CDR3. Trimming pared 5 bases from V and 1 base from J, leaving 9 bases between. Germline V gives CDR1 LNHDA, CDR2 SQIVND (reference sequence). CDR3 protein: CASSVDLSYEQYF. The CDR3 DNA follows: TGTGCCAGTAGTGTGGACTTATCCTACGAGCAGTACTTC. The full variable domain, its missing parts supplied by reference TRBV19 and TRBJ2-7, is DGGITQSPKYLFRKEGQNVTLSCEQNLNHDAMYWYRQDPGQGLRLIYYSQIVNDFQKGDIAEGYSVSREKKESFPLTVTSAQKNPTAFYLCASSVDLSYEQYFGPGTRLTVT.

Written as DNA, the CDR3 is TGTGCCAGTAGTACACACGACAGGGGTGGCAATCAGCCCCAGCATTTT. Amino acids: CASSTHDRGGNQPQHF. This chain uses TRBV19 with TRBJ1-5; 8 bases are shared with TRBD1. From germline, CDR1 is LNHDA and CDR2 SQIVND (reference sequence). V shed 4 bases and J 2 bases; nucleotides not matched to a gene: 7. This CDR3 comprises 16 residues.

The rearrangement joins TRBV28 to TRBJ1-4; D remains unclear. V lost 7 bases to trimming and J lost 8 bases, with 8 bases between them. Germline V gene lookup returns CDR1 MDHEN and CDR2 SYDVKM. This CDR3 region has 11 residues. DNA of the CDR3: TGTGCCAGCATGAGGGTGGAAAAACTGTTTTTT. Encoded protein: CASMRVEKLFF.

V is TRBV15 and J is TRBJ1-2; 8 bases match TRBD1. Germline assignment: CDR1 LNHNV and CDR2 YYDKDF (reference sequence). This CDR3 has 14 residues. V lost 0 bases, J lost 3 bases, and 0 bases stayed unmatched. Written as DNA, the CDR3 is TGTGCCACCAGCAGAGAGGGACAGGACTATGGCTACACCTTC. It encodes CATSREGQDYGYTF. The entire variable domain, with the rest obtained from reference TRBV15 and TRBJ1-2, is as follows: DAMVIQNPRYQVTQFGKPVTLSCSQTLNHNVMYWYQQKSSQAPKLLFHYYDKDFNNEADTPDNFQSRRPNTSFCFLDIRSPGLGDTAMYLCATSREGQDYGYTFGSGTRLTVV.

This clone was recorded only once. This rearrangement joins TRBV5-4 to TRBJ2-5; 8 nucleotides line up with TRBD1. The germline gives CDR1 SGHNT, CDR2 YYREEE (reference sequence). The CDR3 is 15 amino acids. Trimming removed 4 bases from V and 5 bases from J; junction bases left unmatched: 10. In DNA form, the CDR3 reads TGTGCCAGCAGCCCCGAGACAGGGGTTGTCGAGACCCAGTACTTC. Protein product: CASSPETGVVETQYF.

The rearrangement uses TRBV28 and TRBJ1-5, with D maybe TRBD1 (5 bases). The CDR3 spans 14 residues. Germline values: CDR1 MDHEN, CDR2 SYDVKM. V dropped 7 bases and J dropped 7 bases, with 17 bases sitting between them. Here the CDR3 reads CASNAEQEIQPQHF. The CDR3 DNA sequence: TGTGCCAGCAACGCGGAACAGGAAATACAGCCCCAGCATTTT.

A single count supports this clone. The chain carries TRBV5-1 and TRBJ2-7, with D possibly being TRBD2 (6 bases). The CDR3 extends over 14 amino acids. The V end lost 5 bases, the J end lost 0 bases, and 12 bases lay between the germline ends. From germline, CDR1 is SGHRS and CDR2 YFSETQ. For the CDR3, the DNA is TGCGCCAGCAGGGGGGGACTTACCTCCTACGAGCAGTACTTC. Its protein is CASRGGLTSYEQYF.

The gene calls are TRBV7-7 and TRBJ2-5; 11 bases are a match to TRBD1. CDR3 length: 15 amino acids. Germline CDR1 reads SSHAT; CDR2 reads FNYEAQ (reference sequence). The V gene end was trimmed by 4 bases and the J gene end by 2 bases; junction bases not matched to a gene: 3. The CDR3 DNA sequence: TGTGCCAGCAGCTCCGGGACAGGGGGTCAAGAGACCCAGTACTTC. It encodes CASSSGTGGQETQYF. The full variable domain, with the rest looked up from reference TRBV7-7 and TRBJ2-5, is GAGVSQSPRYKVTKRGQDVTLRCDPISSHATLYWYQQALGQGPEFLTYFNYEAQPDKSGLPSDRFSAERPEGSISTLTIQRTEQRDSAMYRCASSSGTGGQETQYFGPGTRLLVL.

This chain uses TRBV5-1 with TRBJ1-2; a possible D gene is TRBD1 (6 bases). Per germline, CDR1 SGHRS and CDR2 YFSETQ. The CDR3 covers 16 residues. V lost 5 bases to trimming and J lost 4 bases, with 21 bases between them. The CDR3 DNA follows: TGCGCCAGCAGGCCTGCCCCAGGGGCCGTCGCCTATGGCTACACCTTC. Its protein is CASRPAPGAVAYGYTF. The full variable domain, in which reference TRBV5-1 and TRBJ1-2 provide the parts outside the CDR3, is KAGVTQTPRYLIKTRGQQVTLSCSPISGHRSVSWYQQTPGQGLQFLFEYFSETQRNKGNFPGRFSGRQFSNSRSEMNVSTLELGDSALYLCASRPAPGAVAYGYTFGSGTRLTVV.

The genes are TRBV5-6 and TRBJ2-1; 13 bases agree with TRBD2. CDR1 SGHDT and CDR2 YYEEEE come from the germline V gene. V lost 4 bases to trimming and J lost 8 bases; unmatched junction nucleotides: 6. The CDR3 totals 15 residues. DNA of the CDR3: TGTGCCAGCAGCCCAGGACTAGCGGGGGCAGATGAGCAGTTCTTC. Translated: CASSPGLAGADEQFF.

The rearrangement joins TRBV6-1 to TRBJ2-1; 7 bases align to TRBD2. This CDR3 has 15 residues. Germline V gene lookup returns CDR1 MNHNS and CDR2 SASEGT. With V trimmed by 2 bases and J by 9 bases, 10 bases remained unmatched. CDR3 nucleotide sequence: TGTGCCAGCAGTGAAAGTGGGACTATGGGGAGTGAGCAGTTCTTC. Protein product: CASSESGTMGSEQFF.

The chain is built from TRBV30 and TRBJ1-1; D not resolved. V lost 3 bases, J lost 4 bases, and 18 bases lay in between. This CDR3 is 15 amino acids long. Germline lookup yields CDR1 GTSNPN and CDR2 SVGIG (reference sequence). This CDR3 is CAWRFSGTWGTEAFF. The CDR3 DNA reads as TGTGCCTGGAGGTTTAGCGGCACCTGGGGCACTGAAGCTTTCTTT.

This chain connects TRBV4-1 to TRBJ1-5, with D possibly matching TRBD1 (6 bases). V dropped 3 bases and J dropped 3 bases, with 9 bases sitting between them. Germline-derived CDR1 and CDR2 are MGHRA and YSYEKL. The CDR3 has 14 residues. The CDR3 DNA sequence: TGCGCCAGCAGCCACGACAGGTACAATCAGCCCCAGCATTTT. It translates to CASSHDRYNQPQHF.

The chain joins TRBV5-4 to TRBJ1-2; D call uncertain. Germline V gene data show CDR1 as SGHNT and CDR2 as YYREEE (reference sequence). Trimming took off 0 bases at V and 4 bases at J, with 16 bases between the two ends. CDR3 length: 16 residues. CDR3 sequence (DNA): TGTGCCAGCAGCTTGGCAGCAGCGCAGAACCCCTATGGCTACACCTTC. It translates to CASSLAAAQNPYGYTF.

The gene calls are TRBV28 and TRBJ2-2; 7 nucleotides match TRBD2. CDR1 and CDR2 from the germline V gene are MDHEN and SYDVKM. The CDR3 has 13 amino acids. After removal of 8 bases from V and 5 bases from J, the junction contained 5 bases not matched to a gene. The CDR3 loop is CASLRGGTGELFF. CDR3 in DNA: TGTGCCAGCCTACGCGGGGGAACCGGGGAGCTGTTTTTT.

The rearrangement links TRBV19 to TRBJ1-5, with 7 bases lining up with TRBD1. From germline, CDR1 is LNHDA and CDR2 SQIVND (reference sequence). V shed 0 bases, J shed 2 bases, and the junction held 7 bases outside the gene matches. The CDR3 is made up of 17 amino acids. CDR3 in amino acids: CASSIEEGAVGNQPQHF. CDR3 nucleotides: TGTGCCAGTAGTATAGAAGAGGGGGCCGTTGGCAATCAGCCCCAGCATTTT.

A note on this clone: Other nucleotide sequences from this sample produce the same CDR3. The V and J genes are TRBV11-3 and TRBJ2-1; D is unclear. V shed 1 base and J shed 5 bases, with 6 bases lying between them. The CDR3 spans 13 residues. Germline CDR1 and CDR2: SGHNT and YENEEA. DNA of the CDR3: TGTGCCAGCAGCTTAGGGTCTAACAATGAGCAGTTCTTC. It is translated as CASSLGSNNEQFF.

This sequence joins TRBV24-1 and TRBJ2-1; 11 bases agree with TRBD2. This CDR3 comprises 15 residues. J was trimmed by 9 bases and V by 3 bases; bases with no gene match: 6. CDR1 is KGHDR, CDR2 SFDVKD, per germline. Here the CDR3 DNA reads TGTGCCACCAGTGATACAACTAGCGGGAGCGGTGAGCAGTTCTTC. Translation gives CATSDTTSGSGEQFF.

This chain joins TRBV19 and TRBJ2-7; 8 bases are a match to TRBD1. CDR1 and CDR2 from the germline V gene are LNHDA and SQIVND (reference sequence). J lost 2 bases, V lost 5 bases, and 5 bases had no gene match. This CDR3 spans 14 amino acids. Here the CDR3 DNA reads TGTGCCAGTAGTCCCCGGACAGGGCCCTACGAGCAGTACTTC. It specifies CASSPRTGPYEQYF. Full variable domain (missing parts from reference TRBV19 and TRBJ2-7): DGGITQSPKYLFRKEGQNVTLSCEQNLNHDAMYWYRQDPGQGLRLIYYSQIVNDFQKGDIAEGYSVSREKKESFPLTVTSAQKNPTAFYLCASSPRTGPYEQYFGPGTRLTVT.

The genes are TRBV5-4 and TRBJ2-3; no clear D gene. CDR3 length: 15 amino acids. Germline V CDR1 and CDR2: SGHNT, YYREEE (reference sequence). Trimming shortened V by 3 bases and J by 0 bases, and 11 bases separated the two germline ends. CDR3 coding DNA: TGTGCCAGCAGCTCCACGCGTTCTAGCACAGATACGCAGTATTTT. Translating it yields CASSSTRSSTDTQYF.

A word on this clone: Different DNA sequences within this sample yield the same CDR3. The chain has TRBV7-2 and TRBJ1-2; possibly TRBD1 for D (5 bases). The V end was cut by 2 bases, the J end by 8 bases, with 15 bases between. The CDR3 loop spans 14 amino acids. Germline V gene data show CDR1 as SGHTA and CDR2 as FQGNSA. CDR3 residues: CASSLSPQGAGYTF. CDR3 nucleotides: TGTGCCAGCAGCTTATCCCCTCAAGGGGCCGGCTACACCTTC.

The gene calls are TRBV7-3 and TRBJ1-1, with 7 bases matching TRBD1. The V and J ends lost 5 bases and 7 bases, in that order; junction bases with no gene match: 7. CDR1 is SGHTA and CDR2 is FQGTGA in the germline V gene. This CDR3 has 13 residues. In DNA, the CDR3 is TGTGCCAGCAGCCCTTTCCGGGACAGTGAAGCTTTCTTT. Translating gives CASSPFRDSEAFF.